The clone carrying this TCR beta chain showed up many times. The target antigen is unknown. As for time point: newly diagnosed GD, antithyroid drugs for less than 3 months. After RNA was extracted from PBMCs, the TCR library was made from it. Criteria from the American Thyroid Association guidelines were applied to diagnose Graves' disease. Peripheral blood, around 10 milliliters of it, was drawn into EDTA tubes. Libraries of TCR beta came from iRepertoire HTBI primers plus Arm-PCR of CDR3 regions. Using its own MiXCR run on the multiplex PCR reads, TCRdb lists one record per CDR3 protein. The sample includes 360,000 or so distinct CDR3 sequences, roughly 10% of them seen just once. The record originates from a study of regulatory T cells in long-lasting Graves disease. Study conclusions and caveats: Accuracy may have been reduced by the small sample size.

The sample was also reused in another study, on T cells in Graves' hyperthyroidism and ophthalmopathy. That report notes: The HTBI primer set was used in a first-round RT-PCR of the TCR CDR3.

The sample here was peripheral blood mononuclear cells (PBMCs), taken at new diagnosis, from a patient treated with antithyroid drugs. The receptor comes from a woman under 30 with Graves disease.

CDR3 in amino acids: CSVDSGAGELFF. The DNA of the CDR3 is TGCAGCGTTGATTCTGGTGCCGGGGAGCTGTTTTTT. The V and J genes are TRBV29-1 and TRBJ2-2; D not certain. Trimming took off 3 bases at V and 6 bases at J, with 8 bases between the two ends. CDR1 and CDR2 from the germline V gene are SQVTM and ANQGSEA. The CDR3 is 12 amino acids.